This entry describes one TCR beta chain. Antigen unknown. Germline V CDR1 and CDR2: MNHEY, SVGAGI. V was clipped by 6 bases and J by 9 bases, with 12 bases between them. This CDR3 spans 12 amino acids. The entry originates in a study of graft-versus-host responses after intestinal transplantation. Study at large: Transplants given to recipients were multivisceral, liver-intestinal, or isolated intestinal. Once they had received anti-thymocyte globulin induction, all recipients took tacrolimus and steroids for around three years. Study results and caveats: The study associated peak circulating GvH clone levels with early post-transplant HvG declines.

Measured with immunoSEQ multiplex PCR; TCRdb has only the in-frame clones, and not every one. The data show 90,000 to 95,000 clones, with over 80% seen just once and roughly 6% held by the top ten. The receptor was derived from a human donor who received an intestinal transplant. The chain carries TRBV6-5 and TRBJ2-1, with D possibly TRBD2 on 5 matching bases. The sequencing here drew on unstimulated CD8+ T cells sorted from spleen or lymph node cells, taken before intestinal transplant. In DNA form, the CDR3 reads TGTGCCAGCAGGTATGAGGCGGGTGAGCAGTTCTTC. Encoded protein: CASRYEAGEQFF.